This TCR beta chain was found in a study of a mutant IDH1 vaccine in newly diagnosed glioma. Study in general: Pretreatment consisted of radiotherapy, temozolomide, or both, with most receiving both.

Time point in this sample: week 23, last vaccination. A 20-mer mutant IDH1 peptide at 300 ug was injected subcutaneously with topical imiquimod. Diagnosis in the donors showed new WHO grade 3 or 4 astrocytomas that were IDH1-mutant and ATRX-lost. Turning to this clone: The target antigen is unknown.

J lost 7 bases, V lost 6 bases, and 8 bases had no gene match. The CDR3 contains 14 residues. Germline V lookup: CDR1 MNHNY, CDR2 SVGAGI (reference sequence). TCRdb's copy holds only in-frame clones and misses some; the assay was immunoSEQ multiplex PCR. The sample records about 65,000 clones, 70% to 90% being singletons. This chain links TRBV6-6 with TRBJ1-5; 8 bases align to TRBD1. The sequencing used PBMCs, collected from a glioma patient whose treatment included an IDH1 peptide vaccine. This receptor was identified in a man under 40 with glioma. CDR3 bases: TGTGCCAGCAGAACCGGACAGGGCCGCCAGCCCCAGCATTTT. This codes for CASRTGQGRQPQHF.